A selection of T cell receptor beta chains follows, all from one sample in a study of T cells in localized non-small cell lung cancer. Only in-frame clones appear in the TCRdb table, and some are missing; sequencing was by immunoSEQ multiplex PCR. This sample has about 33,000 clones, with roughly 90% found just once. Sequenced material: peripheral blood, taken before any cancer treatment. These receptors were obtained from a man aged 35-69 years with stage I lung adenocarcinoma. CDR3s include the opening cysteine and the closing phenylalanine or tryptophan. A D gene is named only where the DNA matches it firmly. Some rows have no size entry. The others give once, few or many, or a class for an expanded clone.

clone_size: .
j_call: TRBJ1-2
v_call: TRBV10-3
d_call: .
cdr3_nt: TGTGCCATCAGACAGGAGCCGATCTATGGCTACACCTTC
cdr3_aa: CAIRQEPIYGYTF

clone_size: .
j_call: TRBJ2-1
v_call: TRBV11-2
d_call: .
cdr3_nt: TGTGCCAGCAGCTTGGAAGGAGGGGGAGGCAATGAGCAGTTCTTC
cdr3_aa: CASSLEGGGGNEQFF

clone_size: once
j_call: TRBJ2-3
v_call: TRBV5-1
d_call: TRBD1
cdr3_nt: TGCGCCAGCAGTCAACGGACAGGGGGCTATTCTTCCACAGATACGCAGTATTTT
cdr3_aa: CASSQRTGGYSSTDTQYF

clone_size: .
j_call: TRBJ2-7
v_call: TRBV6-5
d_call: TRBD1
cdr3_nt: TGTGCCAGCCGACAGGGCCCCTACGAGCAGTACTTC
cdr3_aa: CASRQGPYEQYF

clone_size: once
j_call: TRBJ2-7
v_call: TRBV18
d_call: TRBD1
cdr3_nt: TGTGCCAGCTCACCGATGGGACAGGGCTACGAGCAGTACTTC
cdr3_aa: CASSPMGQGYEQYF

clone_size: .
j_call: TRBJ2-3
v_call: TRBV19
d_call: .
cdr3_nt: TGTGCCAGTACTGTTGACTTGAACACAGATACGCAGTATTTT
cdr3_aa: CASTVDLNTDTQYF

clone_size: .
j_call: TRBJ2-3
v_call: TRBV5-1
d_call: TRBD2
cdr3_nt: TGCGCCAGCAGCTTGGCCGGGGCTAGCGGGGGAGATACGCAGTATTTT
cdr3_aa: CASSLAGASGGDTQYF

clone_size: .
j_call: TRBJ1-2
v_call: TRBV19
d_call: .
cdr3_nt: TGTGCCAGTACCCCCGGGGAGGTTGGCTACACCTTC
cdr3_aa: CASTPGEVGYTF

clone_size: .
j_call: TRBJ1-1
v_call: TRBV10-3
d_call: .
cdr3_nt: TGTGCCGTCCGGACAGTTTCAAGCAACACTGAAGCTTTCTTT
cdr3_aa: CAVRTVSSNTEAFF

clone_size: .
j_call: TRBJ1-5
v_call: TRBV27
d_call: .
cdr3_nt: TGTGCCAGCAGTGCATTCCAGGGTGCCGGGCCCCAGCATTTT
cdr3_aa: CASSAFQGAGPQHF

clone_size: .
j_call: TRBJ1-6
v_call: TRBV7-9
d_call: .
cdr3_nt: TGTGCCAGCAGCTTAACACTTACAGGAGGGTCAAATTCACCCCTCCACTTT
cdr3_aa: CASSLTLTGGSNSPLHF

clone_size: .
j_call: TRBJ1-4
v_call: TRBV6-6
d_call: .
cdr3_nt: TGTGCCAGCAGTTACCAGGCTAAACTGTTTTTT
cdr3_aa: CASSYQAKLFF

clone_size: .
j_call: TRBJ2-7
v_call: TRBV18
d_call: TRBD1
cdr3_nt: TGTGCCAGCTCACCTGGACAGGACTACGAGCAGTACTTC
cdr3_aa: CASSPGQDYEQYF

clone_size: .
j_call: TRBJ2-5
v_call: TRBV7-2
d_call: .
cdr3_nt: TGTGCCAGCAGCTTAGGTCCTAGCGACCAGTACTTC
cdr3_aa: CASSLGPSDQYF

clone_size: .
j_call: TRBJ1-1
v_call: TRBV18
d_call: TRBD1
cdr3_nt: TGTGCCAGCTCCGCAGACAGGGAGGCTGAAGCTTTCTTT
cdr3_aa: CASSADREAEAFF

clone_size: .
j_call: TRBJ2-2
v_call: TRBV4-2
d_call: .
cdr3_nt: TGTGCCAGCAGCCAAGATCGGACCCCGGTACCCACCGGGGAGCTGTTTTTT
cdr3_aa: CASSQDRTPVPTGELFF

clone_size: .
j_call: TRBJ1-4
v_call: TRBV6-6
d_call: .
cdr3_nt: TGTGCCAGCAGTTCCTCCGGGGGGACAACTAATGAAAAACTGTTTTTT
cdr3_aa: CASSSSGGTTNEKLFF

clone_size: .
j_call: TRBJ2-1
v_call: TRBV5-4
d_call: TRBD2
cdr3_nt: TGTGCCAGCAGTCCTACTAGCGGTACCTCCTACAATGAGCAGTTCTTC
cdr3_aa: CASSPTSGTSYNEQFF

clone_size: .
j_call: TRBJ2-6
v_call: TRBV15
d_call: .
cdr3_nt: TGTGCCACCGCACCTTTTTTGTTCCTTCCAAGCTCTGGGGCCAACGTCCTGACTTTC
cdr3_aa: CATAPFLFLPSSGANVLTF

clone_size: few
j_call: TRBJ1-5
v_call: TRBV19
d_call: .
cdr3_nt: TGTGCCAGCCGACCCGACAGGCGGGGGGGTCAGCCCCAGCATTTT
cdr3_aa: CASRPDRRGGQPQHF

clone_size: .
j_call: TRBJ1-1
v_call: TRBV14
d_call: .
cdr3_nt: TGTGCCAGCAGCCTGATCCACAGGGTCCCGAACACTGAAGCTTTCTTT
cdr3_aa: CASSLIHRVPNTEAFF

clone_size: .
j_call: TRBJ2-5
v_call: TRBV19
d_call: .
cdr3_nt: TGTGCCAGTAGTAAGGGGGGCAGGCCGGAGACCCAGTACTTC
cdr3_aa: CASSKGGRPETQYF

clone_size: .
j_call: TRBJ2-1
v_call: TRBV19
d_call: TRBD1
cdr3_nt: TGTGCCAGTAGTATGGGGCGGGGGACAGGGGTTGTGAATGAGCAGTTCTTC
cdr3_aa: CASSMGRGTGVVNEQFF

clone_size: few
j_call: TRBJ1-1
v_call: TRBV27
d_call: .
cdr3_nt: TGTGCCAGCAGTTTATCTTCATCAGCGAACACTGAAGCTTTCTTT
cdr3_aa: CASSLSSSANTEAFF

clone_size: few
j_call: TRBJ1-2
v_call: TRBV6-1
d_call: .
cdr3_nt: TGTGCCAGCAGTGAAGAGGCGGGGGGAAGGGGCTACACCTTC
cdr3_aa: CASSEEAGGRGYTF

clone_size: .
j_call: TRBJ1-5
v_call: TRBV6-4
d_call: .
cdr3_nt: TGTGCCAGCAGGACCCGGGAAGGGTACCATCAGCCCCAGCATTTT
cdr3_aa: CASRTREGYHQPQHF

clone_size: .
j_call: TRBJ2-7
v_call: TRBV6-5
d_call: .
cdr3_nt: TGTGCCAGCAGCCACCAAGCAGGGTTTTCCGAGCAGTACTTC
cdr3_aa: CASSHQAGFSEQYF

clone_size: .
j_call: TRBJ1-3
v_call: TRBV6-1
d_call: .
cdr3_nt: TGTGCCAGCAGACCACAGGCCGGATTAGGAAACACCATATATTTT
cdr3_aa: CASRPQAGLGNTIYF

clone_size: .
j_call: TRBJ1-3
v_call: TRBV2
d_call: .
cdr3_nt: TGTGCCAGCAGTGAAGTTCAGAAGAACACCATATATTTT
cdr3_aa: CASSEVQKNTIYF

clone_size: .
j_call: TRBJ1-1
v_call: TRBV18
d_call: .
cdr3_nt: TGTGCCAGCTCACCCACGGCGTCCCTAACGGAGGTACCCACTGAAGCTTTCTTT
cdr3_aa: CASSPTASLTEVPTEAFF

clone_size: .
j_call: TRBJ1-2
v_call: TRBV6-5
d_call: .
cdr3_nt: TGTGCCAGCAGTCCGGGGGGGGGCTATGGCTACACCTTC
cdr3_aa: CASSPGGGYGYTF

clone_size: .
j_call: TRBJ1-1
v_call: TRBV4-2
d_call: TRBD1
cdr3_nt: TGTGCCAGCAGCCAATCAGGGGGAATTGAAGCTTTCTTT
cdr3_aa: CASSQSGGIEAFF

clone_size: .
j_call: TRBJ1-2
v_call: TRBV30
d_call: .
cdr3_nt: TGTGCCTGGAGTGCAACGTCCTATGGCTACACCTTC
cdr3_aa: CAWSATSYGYTF

clone_size: .
j_call: TRBJ2-3
v_call: TRBV6-1
d_call: TRBD2
cdr3_nt: TGTGCCAGCAGGGAAATTAGCGGGGGGGCCGCAGATACGCAGTATTTT
cdr3_aa: CASREISGGAADTQYF

clone_size: .
j_call: TRBJ2-7
v_call: TRBV13
d_call: .
cdr3_nt: TGTGCCAGCAGGGACGCAGGGGCTCCGGGCGAGCAGTACTTC
cdr3_aa: CASRDAGAPGEQYF

clone_size: .
j_call: TRBJ1-3
v_call: TRBV6-1
d_call: TRBD1
cdr3_nt: TGTGCCAGCAGTGTTGACAGGGGAGTCCGAACTGGAAACACCATATATTTT
cdr3_aa: CASSVDRGVRTGNTIYF

clone_size: .
j_call: TRBJ1-2
v_call: TRBV11-2
d_call: .
cdr3_nt: TGTGCCAGCAGCTTAGTATCGGGTCCCGCTAACTATGGCTACACCTTC
cdr3_aa: CASSLVSGPANYGYTF

clone_size: .
j_call: TRBJ1-4
v_call: TRBV7-2
d_call: .
cdr3_nt: TGTGCCAGCAGCTCCGGAGGATATGAAAAACTGTTTTTT
cdr3_aa: CASSSGGYEKLFF

clone_size: .
j_call: TRBJ2-3
v_call: TRBV6-4
d_call: TRBD2
cdr3_nt: TGTGCCAGCAGTGACTCGCACGGGGGGGCAGATACGCAGTATTTT
cdr3_aa: CASSDSHGGADTQYF